The 9 T cell receptor beta chains below all came from one sample that was sequenced in a study of T-cell reconstitution after alpha-beta-depleted transplantation in children. Library preparation (for TCRbeta) was performed with unique molecular identifiers. One entry per CDR3 protein results from TCRdb running MiXCR on the PCR reads. The table has about 110,000 distinct CDR3 sequences, roughly 23% seen once; the top ten hold under 12%. The sample was PBMCs, mostly from graft donor cells, taken 180 days after TCRalphabeta/CD19-depleted stem cell transplant. The source of these receptors is a male patient under 10 years old who had a stem cell transplant for chronic granulomatous disease, so the T cells may come from the graft donor.

This clonotype was counted ten times or more. This chain connects TRBV11-1 to TRBJ2-7; the D gene is possibly TRBD2 (6 bases). CDR1 and CDR2 (germline): SGHAT, FQDESV (reference sequence). This CDR3 comprises 15 residues. V was pared by 2 bases and J by 3 bases, with 14 bases between. CDR3 protein: CASSLPTGGSYEQYF. CDR3 DNA: TGTGCCAGCAGCTTACCTACCGGGGGTAGCTACGAGCAGTACTTC.

This clonotype was found a few times. The V and J genes are TRBV28 and TRBJ2-5; TRBD2 matches 13 bases. From germline, CDR1 is MDHEN and CDR2 SYDVKM. This CDR3 contains 18 residues. The J segment lost 4 bases and the V segment lost 5 bases, leaving 13 bases of the junction unmatched. CDR3 sequence reads: CASSPWTSGSFFGETQYF. DNA of the CDR3: TGTGCCAGCAGTCCTTGGACTAGCGGGAGCTTTTTTGGAGAGACCCAGTACTTC.

Here the CDR3 reads CATSQGVGNQPQHF. The CDR3 region has the DNA TGTGCCACGTCGCAGGGTGTCGGCAATCAGCCCCAGCATTTT. The rearrangement links TRBV24-1 to TRBJ1-5; TRBD1 might be the D (5 bases). The CDR3 has 14 amino acids. Per the germline V gene, CDR1 is KGHDR and CDR2 is SFDVKD. Trimming cost V 10 bases and J 2 bases, with 14 bases left between them.

V is TRBV4-1 and J is TRBJ1-5; 8 nucleotides match TRBD1. The V gene's germline CDR1 is MGHRA and CDR2 YSYEKL. V lost 4 bases, J lost 1 base, and 24 bases stayed unmatched. The CDR3 covers 22 residues. DNA for the CDR3: TGCGCCAGCAGCCCACCATTTATCGTCATCGGGCGGGACAGGCCGAGCAATCAGCCCCAGCATTTT. Translation gives CASSPPFIVIGRDRPSNQPQHF.

This clonotype qualifies as medium-sized. The gene calls are TRBV7-9 and TRBJ2-1, with D uncertain. Trimming cost V 2 bases and J 5 bases, with 13 bases left between them. In germline, CDR1 is SEHNR, CDR2 FQNEAQ (reference sequence). There are 15 residues in the CDR3. The CDR3 DNA reads as TGTGCCAGCAGCTTATGGGGAAATAGCAACAATGAGCAGTTCTTC. The encoded protein is CASSLWGNSNNEQFF.

The rearrangement joins TRBV25-1 to TRBJ2-7, with 9 nucleotides matching TRBD1. Germline CDR1 is MGHDK and CDR2 is SYGVNS. The CDR3 has 15 amino acids. The V and J ends lost 4 bases and 3 bases, in that order; junction bases with no gene match: 7. The CDR3 DNA follows: TGTGCCAGCAGTGGTAAAAGGGACAGGGACTACGAGCAGTACTTC. Translation gives CASSGKRDRDYEQYF.

This clonotype was observed a few times. The chain combines TRBV29-1 with TRBJ1-3; no firm D call. Germline assignment: CDR1 SQVTM and CDR2 ANQGSEA. This CDR3 comprises 11 residues. V was clipped by 4 bases and J by 4 bases, with 5 bases between them. This CDR3 reads CSVVVGNTIYF. CDR3 in DNA: TGCAGCGTTGTAGTGGGAAACACCATATATTTT.

The chain employs TRBV12-3 or TRBV12-4 and TRBJ2-2, with a tentative D call TRBD1 (5 bases). Trimming removed 8 bases at V and 0 bases at J, with 10 bases between. The CDR3 sequence is 14 residues long. CDR3 nucleotides: TGTGCCAGCCGATTGACAGCGAACACCGGGGAGCTGTTTTTT. As protein: CASRLTANTGELFF.

This clonotype has just a few counts. The chain is built from TRBV18 and TRBJ2-2; D is ambiguous. CDR3 length equals 14 residues. The V end lost 3 bases, the J end lost 2 bases, and 7 bases lay between the germline ends. The germline gives CDR1 KGHSH, CDR2 LQKENI. CDR3 protein: CASSPTSNTGELFF. The CDR3 DNA reads as TGTGCCAGCTCACCGACAAGTAACACCGGGGAGCTGTTTTTT.